This is a list of T cell receptor beta chains from one sample in a study of cytomegalovirus exposure and HLA in healthy donors. Here immunoSEQ multiplex PCR was the method, and the copy in TCRdb shows in-frame clones only, minus some. The sample includes roughly 100,000 clones, roughly 74% of them seen just once. The sequencing sample was made of PBMCs. Receptors originate from a man between 35 and 55 years old in good health and CMV-seronegative. CDR3s include the opening cysteine and the closing phenylalanine or tryptophan. A D gene is named only where the DNA matches it firmly. Not all rows give a size; the values are once, few, many and, for expanded clones, a class.

d_call j_call clone_size v_call cdr3_nt cdr3_aa
TRBD2 TRBJ2-3 - TRBV5-4 TGTGCCAGCAGCACCGGGACTAGCGGGGGGGTTATCGATACGCAGTATTTT CASSTGTSGGVIDTQYF
TRBD1 TRBJ1-1 - TRBV7-2 TGTGCCAGCAGCTGGGGACAGGGACCCTTGCGGAACACTGAAGCTTTCTTT CASSWGQGPLRNTEAFF
- TRBJ1-3 few TRBV4-1 TGCGCCAGCAGCCAAGACCCGCTTTTGGGTAGAGGTGGAAACACCATATATTTT CASSQDPLLGRGGNTIYF
- TRBJ2-1 - TRBV29-1 TGCAGCGTGAGAGAGAGCTCCTACAATGAGCAGTTCTTC CSVRESSYNEQFF
TRBD1 TRBJ2-2 - TRBV27 TGTGCCAGCAGTTTATGGGCAGGGGGTAACACCGGGGAGCTGTTTTTT CASSLWAGGNTGELFF
TRBD1 TRBJ2-5 - TRBV7-2 TGTGCCAGCAGCTTAATGGGGACAGCTCAAGAGACCCAGTACTTC CASSLMGTAQETQYF
TRBD1 TRBJ2-7 few TRBV29-1 TGCAGCGTTGTGGGGACAGGGGAAGCCTACGAGCAGTACTTC CSVVGTGEAYEQYF
TRBD2 TRBJ2-1 - TRBV9 TGTGCCAGCAGCGCCCTGCGGGGGAACTACAATGAGCAGTTCTTC CASSALRGNYNEQFF
TRBD2 TRBJ2-5 - TRBV5-1 TGCGCCAGCAGCTTAGGTAGCGGGGAAGAGACCCAGTACTTC CASSLGSGEETQYF
- TRBJ2-7 once TRBV5-6 TGTGCCAGCACCCGGTTGGGGACTTCCTACGAGCAGTACTTC CASTRLGTSYEQYF
TRBD1 TRBJ1-5 once TRBV5-1 TGCGCCAGCAGCTTCGGGACAGGGAGCGGGCAGCCCCAGCATTTT CASSFGTGSGQPQHF
- TRBJ1-6 - TRBV7-2 TGTGCCAGCACCTCACTCCCCAATTCACCCCTCCACTTT CASTSLPNSPLHF
TRBD1 TRBJ2-7 once TRBV2 TGTGCCGTACCCTCGGGACAGGGGGCTGACGAGCAGTACTTC CAVPSGQGADEQYF
- TRBJ1-1 - TRBV11-1 TGTGCCAGCAGCTTACGTGAGGGTAGAGAAGCTTTCTTT CASSLREGREAFF
- TRBJ1-2 - TRBV5-1 TGCGCCAGCAGCCCAAATGTGGGCAGAAACTATGGCTACACCTTC CASSPNVGRNYGYTF
TRBD2 TRBJ2-3 - TRBV2 TGTGCCAGCACGGGACTAGCGGGGCGAAGCACAGATACGCAGTATTTT CASTGLAGRSTDTQYF
TRBD2 TRBJ2-3 - TRBV6-5 TGTGCCAGCAGCGTCGTGGGAGGGTCCACAGATACGCAGTATTTT CASSVVGGSTDTQYF
TRBD1 TRBJ1-5 once TRBV5-8 TGTGCCAGCAGCTTAGGACAGGGGGCGATTCAGCCCCAGCATTTT CASSLGQGAIQPQHF
- TRBJ1-1 - TRBV19 TGTGCCAGTAGTATCGCGGGGAAGACTGAAGCTTTCTTT CASSIAGKTEAFF
TRBD1 TRBJ1-1 few TRBV11-2 TGTGCCAGCAGCCAGACAGGGCTGACTGAAGCTTTCTTT CASSQTGLTEAFF
TRBD2 TRBJ2-7 - TRBV29-1 TGCAGCGTCCCCCGGGAGGGAATAGCCTACGAGCAGTACTTC CSVPREGIAYEQYF
TRBD2 TRBJ2-2 - TRBV2 TGTGCCAGCAGGGCTGGGACTAGCAGCACCGGGGAGCTGTTTTTT CASRAGTSSTGELFF
TRBD2 TRBJ2-4 - TRBV2 TGTGCCAGCAGTGAAGATGGGGGAGGGGAAACCATTCAGTACTTC CASSEDGGGETIQYF
TRBD1 TRBJ2-3 - TRBV29-1 TGCAGCGCAGACAGGGATAAGTGGGGCACAGATACGCAGTATTTT CSADRDKWGTDTQYF
TRBD2 TRBJ2-5 - TRBV5-1 TGCGCCAGCAGCTCGGGACTAGCGGGGGGCCCCCAAGAGACCCAGTACTTC CASSSGLAGGPQETQYF
TRBD1 TRBJ2-7 - TRBV5-4 TGTGCCAGCAGCTTTGGGGACAGGGCCTACGAGCAGTACTTC CASSFGDRAYEQYF
- TRBJ1-6 - TRBV7-9 TGTGCCAGCAGCCCCACAGGGTTCAGCTCCTATAATTCACCCCTCCACTTT CASSPTGFSSYNSPLHF
TRBD2 TRBJ2-1 - TRBV29-1 TGCAGCGTTGCCTCGACTAGCGACGGTGAGCAGTTCTTC CSVASTSDGEQFF
- TRBJ2-7 - TRBV6-1 TGTGCCAGCAGTGAAGCGGTTTTATCGGTCTCCTACGAGCAGTACTTC CASSEAVLSVSYEQYF
TRBD1 TRBJ2-7 - TRBV5-1 TGCGCCAGCAGCAACCACAGGGGCTCCTACGAGCAGTACTTC CASSNHRGSYEQYF
TRBD1 TRBJ1-2 - TRBV6-6 TGTGCCAGCAGTTACTCAGGGGGCGGCTACACCTTC CASSYSGGGYTF
- TRBJ2-1 - TRBV7-8 TGTGCCAGCAGTTTCGGGGATTGGGACAATGAGCAGTTCTTC CASSFGDWDNEQFF
- TRBJ1-2 - TRBV6-5 TGTGCCAGCAGTGAATCAGCAGGGCTTGGCTACACCTTC CASSESAGLGYTF
TRBD1 TRBJ2-5 - TRBV15 TGTGCCACCAGCGCGGGACAGGCTCCCTCTGAGGCGCCGATAGAGACCCAGTACTTC CATSAGQAPSEAPIETQYF
- TRBJ1-4 - TRBV29-1 TGCAGCGTTTTTGCGGGTGAAAAACTGTTTTTT CSVFAGEKLFF
TRBD1 TRBJ2-5 - TRBV27 TGTGCCAGCAGCCGAACTAGACAGGGACAAGAGACCCAGTACTTC CASSRTRQGQETQYF
TRBD1 TRBJ2-7 few TRBV9 TGTGCCAGCAGCCCCGGACAGGGCGACGAGCAGTACTTC CASSPGQGDEQYF
- TRBJ1-1 - TRBV7-9 TGTGCCAGCAGCTTAGGGGGAGGGGGACGGAAGAACACTGAAGCTTTCTTT CASSLGGGGRKNTEAFF
- TRBJ1-2 - TRBV25-1 TGTGCCAGCAGGAATAAACCCCCAGGGATGGGCGGCTACACCTTC CASRNKPPGMGGYTF
- TRBJ2-7 - TRBV5-1 TGCGCCAGCAGCTTGGTGGGGAGTGAGCAGTACTTC CASSLVGSEQYF
- TRBJ1-1 - TRBV6-5 TGTGCCAGCAGTTACTCCCGGACAGTGGGGAACACTGAAGCTTTCTTT CASSYSRTVGNTEAFF
- TRBJ1-1 - TRBV7-9 TGTGCCAGCAGCTTAGCCGCCGGGGGGCAGGGTGAAGCTTTCTTT CASSLAAGGQGEAFF
- TRBJ1-2 few TRBV5-1 TGCGCCAGCAGCTTGGTTGGAGATGGCTACACCTTC CASSLVGDGYTF
- TRBJ2-2 - TRBV9 TGTGCCAGCAGCGTAGACAGCGGGGAGCTGTTTTTT CASSVDSGELFF
- TRBJ1-2 few TRBV5-6 TGTGCCAGCAGCTTCTTGGCACGCCAATCCTATGGCTACACCTTC CASSFLARQSYGYTF
TRBD2 TRBJ2-7 - TRBV4-2 TGTGCCAGCAGCCAAGATGATCGATTTGTAGCGGGGGGGATGTACGAGCAGTACTTC CASSQDDRFVAGGMYEQYF
- TRBJ1-1 - TRBV5-6 TGTGCCAGCAGCTTGATCGGGGCGGGAATGAACACTGAAGCTTTCTTT CASSLIGAGMNTEAFF
- TRBJ1-1 - TRBV7-9 TGTTCCAGCAGCTTCCGGGTGAACACTGAAGCTTTCTTT CSSSFRVNTEAFF
- TRBJ1-1 - TRBV11-2 TGTGCCAGCAGCTTAGGTGGGGGAGGGGACACTGAAGCTTTCTTT CASSLGGGGDTEAFF
- TRBJ1-1 - TRBV5-5 TGTGCCAGCAGCCCTGGACCCAGCGGGAACACTGAAGCTTTCTTT CASSPGPSGNTEAFF
- TRBJ2-3 - TRBV20-1 TGCAGTGCCTTAAGCACAGATACGCAGTATTTT CSALSTDTQYF
- TRBJ2-1 - TRBV27 TGTGCCAGCAGTTCAGGCCATTACAATGAGCAGTTCTTC CASSSGHYNEQFF
TRBD1 TRBJ1-1 - TRBV2 TGTGCCAGCCCAACCTCCGGACAGGGGGCGATCCGGGCCAGTCGGAACACTGAAGCTTTCTTT CASPTSGQGAIRASRNTEAFF
- TRBJ2-5 - TRBV9 TGTGCCAGCAGCGTAGGCGTAGGAGCCGCTCAAGAGACCCAGTACTTC CASSVGVGAAQETQYF
- TRBJ2-7 - TRBV5-4 TGTGCCAGCAGCTCGGCAGGTGCCTACGAGCAGTACTTC CASSSAGAYEQYF
- TRBJ2-5 once TRBV5-6 TGTGCCAGCAGCCGAGGCGTACGGGGGGAGACCCAGTACTTC CASSRGVRGETQYF
- TRBJ1-2 - TRBV11-2 TGTGCCAGCAGCTTGGACCGGGGGGGAAATTTTGGCTACACCTTC CASSLDRGGNFGYTF
- TRBJ2-1 - TRBV5-6 TGTGCCAGCAGCCCCCTCAGGGACTTCTACAATGAGCAGTTCTTC CASSPLRDFYNEQFF
- TRBJ1-3 few TRBV6-6 TGTGCCAGCAGTTCCGGGGTCTCTGGAAACACCATATATTTT CASSSGVSGNTIYF